The TCR beta chain described here comes from a study of CD8 T cells in Susac syndrome. Random hexamers were used to reverse transcribe an amount of roughly 0.45 to 1 ug RNA. In TCRdb, the immunoSEQ multiplex PCR reads were re-called with MiXCR into one record per CDR3 protein. Here the sample spans roughly 200,000 distinct CDR3 sequences, over 85% being singletons. The germline V gene encodes CDR1 DFQATT and CDR2 SNEGSKA (reference sequence). Trimming took 5 bases from V and 6 from J, leaving 7 bases between them. This CDR3 region has 11 residues. Sequenced input: CD4+ T cells from PBMCs. This rearrangement joins TRBV20-1 to TRBJ1-4; no firm D call. The sequence was collected from a human donor in good health. This CDR3 reads CSAQDDEKLFF. CDR3 DNA: TGCAGTGCTCAGGACGATGAAAAACTGTTTTTT.